These 10 T cell receptor beta chains were sequenced from one sample in a study of T cells in Graves' hyperthyroidism and ophthalmopathy. It was RNA transcripts that yielded the amplified TCR beta CDR3 regions. When the TCR CDR3 underwent first-round RT-PCR, the HTBI primer set was used. Using its own MiXCR run on the multiplex PCR reads, TCRdb lists one record per CDR3 protein. The table shows around 800,000 distinct CDR3 sequences, with over 35% occurring only once. Material: blood. These TCRs come from a man aged 18-30 years with Graves' hyperthyroidism.

The sample holds many counts of this clonotype. V and J are TRBV19 and TRBJ1-5, with a tentative D call TRBD1 (5 bases). V was cut by 5 bases and J by 1 base, with 12 bases left in between. Per the germline V gene, CDR1 is LNHDA and CDR2 is SQIVND (reference sequence). CDR3 length equals 15 residues. The CDR3 bases are TGTGCCAGTAGTGGCGGGGGTGGAAGCAATCAGCCCCAGCATTTT. The encoded protein is CASSGGGGSNQPQHF.

This clonotype was detected ten times or more. The gene calls are TRBV2 and TRBJ1-5; D might be TRBD1 (6 bases). The ends were cut back, 6 bases at V and 1 base at J, with 10 bases in the middle. CDR3 length: 14 amino acids. Germline V CDR1 and CDR2: SNHLY, FYNNEI. The CDR3 DNA sequence: TGTGCCAGCAGGGCCAGGGGCAGCAATCAGCCCCAGCATTTT. It codes for CASRARGSNQPQHF.

Here the CDR3 DNA reads TGTGCCAGCAGCCAAGGGTTGGTTGAAAAACTGTTTTTT. It codes for CASSQGLVEKLFF. The chain uses TRBV2 and TRBJ1-4; D unresolved. Germline V lookup: CDR1 SNHLY, CDR2 FYNNEI. V lost 6 bases, J lost 7 bases, and 12 bases lay in between. This CDR3 comprises 13 residues. The full variable domain, completed using reference TRBV2 and TRBJ1-4, is EPEVTQTPSHQVTQMGQEVILRCVPISNHLYFYWYRQILGQKVEFLVSFYNNEISEKSEIFDDQFSVERPDGSNFTLKIRSTKLEDSAMYFCASSQGLVEKLFFGSGTQLSVL.

The sample holds a few counts of this clonotype. V and J are TRBV20-1 and TRBJ1-2; no firm D call. Germline-derived CDR1 and CDR2 are DFQATT and SNEGSKA (reference sequence). The V end lost 6 bases, the J end lost 5 bases, and 13 bases lay between the germline ends. The CDR3 runs 12 residues. Here the CDR3 reads CSALAQNYGYTF. DNA for the CDR3: TGCAGTGCCTTAGCACAGAATTATGGCTACACCTTC.

The chain couples TRBV2 to TRBJ2-1; D remains unclear. The CDR3 has 13 residues. The germline V and J ends were trimmed by 8 bases and 9 bases, with 17 bases remaining between them. Germline V gene sequence: CDR1 SNHLY, CDR2 FYNNEI. CDR3 sequence: CASLGMMYGEQFF. In DNA, the CDR3 is TGTGCCAGCCTAGGAATGATGTATGGTGAGCAGTTCTTC.

This chain links TRBV19 with TRBJ2-7, with D uncertain. This CDR3 region has 14 residues. CDR1 and CDR2 (germline): LNHDA, SQIVND (reference sequence). V lost 3 bases and J 2 bases, leaving 11 bases between the germline ends. The CDR3 sequence: CASSINSKTYEQYF. The CDR3, as DNA: TGTGCCAGTAGTATTAACAGCAAAACCTACGAGCAGTACTTC.

This clonotype occurred many times. This chain links TRBV10-3 with TRBJ1-1, with D unclear. This CDR3 spans 15 amino acids. V lost 4 bases and J 6 bases, leaving 18 bases between the germline ends. Germline CDR1 is ENHRY and CDR2 is SYGVKD. The CDR3 loop is CAISARRTENSEAFF. DNA of the CDR3: TGTGCCATCAGTGCCCGACGGACGGAAAATTCTGAAGCTTTCTTT.

Turning to this clonotype: A read error may be the cause here, since a much bigger clone is one base away. The V call is TRBV7-8, the J call TRBJ1-5; D is ambiguous. The CDR3 has 14 amino acids. Germline V gene data show CDR1 as SGHVS and CDR2 as FQNEAQ. The CDR3 coding sequence is TGTGCCAGCAGCGTATCACCGAGCAATCAGCCCCCGCATTTT. Amino acid sequence: CASSVSPSNQPPHF.

The V gene is TRBV10-3, the J gene TRBJ2-1; 7 bases agree with TRBD1. Germline lookup yields CDR1 ENHRY and CDR2 SYGVKD. J gave up 7 bases and V 10 bases, and 10 bases lay outside the gene matches. The CDR3 totals 13 residues. This CDR3 is CATRDRMDNEQFF. Here the CDR3 DNA reads TGTGCCACCCGGGACAGAATGGATAATGAGCAGTTCTTC.

This clonotype was counted many times. The chain carries TRBV10-2 and TRBJ1-1; TRBD1 matches 9 bases. The CDR3 consists of 14 residues. Germline V gene lookup returns CDR1 WSHSY and CDR2 SAAADI. V shed 8 bases and J 3 bases; nucleotides not matched to a gene: 7. The CDR3 loop is CASVAGTGHTEAFF. In DNA, the CDR3 is TGCGCCAGCGTAGCTGGGACAGGGCACACTGAAGCTTTCTTT.